These T cell receptor beta chains were read from a single sample in a study of CXCR3 chemokines and chemotherapy response in bladder cancer. TCRdb called the PCR reads again in MiXCR, with one record for every CDR3 protein. The table has over 2,000 distinct CDR3 sequences, about 15% seen once. The specimen was collected from a patient whose treatment included neoadjuvant chemotherapy. The receptors were gathered from a human donor with bladder cancer that responded to neoadjuvant chemotherapy. Both conserved end residues are part of each CDR3. The D gene is left open where the match is weak. Clone size is not always given. Where it is, it says once, few, many or a class for expanded clones.

size	D	V	J	CDR3	DNA
many	NA	TRBV5-1	TRBJ1-1	CASSLQVSMNTEAFF	TGCGCCAGCAGCTTGCAAGTCAGTATGAACACTGAAGCTTTCTTT
NA	TRBD1	TRBV20-1	TRBJ2-7	CSLSGQEFYEQYF	TGCAGCCTATCGGGACAGGAATTCTACGAGCAGTACTTC
NA	NA	TRBV6-1	TRBJ2-3	CASSGYHEQFFGPDTQYF	NA
few	TRBD1	TRBV7-2	TRBJ1-1	CASSLTGGKTEAFF	TGTGCCAGCAGCTTAACAGGGGGCAAGACTGAAGCTTTCTTT
medium-sized	NA	TRBV29-1	TRBJ2-1	CSVVNPISYNEQFF	TGCAGCGTTGTAAATCCCATCAGCTACAATGAGCAGTTCTTC
many	NA	TRBV7-2	TRBJ1-5	CASSFAGGGQPQHF	TGTGCCAGCAGCTTTGCCGGGGGCGGGCAGCCCCAGCATTTT
NA	NA	TRBV5-6	TRBJ1-1	CASSLLMDEAFF	TGTGCCAGCAGCCTTCTCATGGATGAAGCTTTCTTT
medium-sized	NA	TRBV5-6	TRBJ1-1	CASSRGGGTEAFF	TGTGCCAGCAGCCGTGGGGGGGGCACTGAAGCTTTCTTT
many	NA	TRBV7-9	TRBJ2-2	CASSFFEDGELFF	TGTGCCAGCAGCTTTTTCGAGGACGGGGAGCTGTTTTTT
medium-sized	NA	TRBV24-1	TRBJ1-2	CATSDPGQNYGYTF	TGTGCCACCAGTGACCCGGGACAAAACTATGGCTACACCTTC
few	NA	TRBV7-9	TRBJ1-5	CASSSRKGQPQHF	TGTGCCAGCAGCTCCCGCAAAGGCCAGCCCCAGCATTTT
many	TRBD1	TRBV9	TRBJ1-2	CASSATGGQDYGYTF	TGTGCCAGCAGCGCGACAGGGGGTCAGGACTATGGCTACACCTTC
medium-sized	TRBD1	TRBV5-6	TRBJ1-2	CASSFTYRDSYGYTF	TGTGCCAGCAGCTTCACCTACCGGGACAGCTATGGCTACACCTTC
medium-sized	NA	TRBV10-2	TRBJ2-7	CASSRLARNEQYF	TGCGCCAGCAGTCGATTAGCTCGGAACGAGCAGTACTTC
many	NA	TRBV28	TRBJ1-2	CASSHPIGALNYGYTF	TGTGCCAGCAGTCACCCCATCGGGGCCTTAAACTATGGCTACACCTTC
many	TRBD1	TRBV12-5	TRBJ2-7	CASGDDRELPSYEQYF	TGTGCTAGTGGGGACGACAGGGAACTACCCTCCTACGAGCAGTACTTC
once	TRBD1	TRBV6-1	TRBJ2-7	CASSTRTGSYEQYF	TGTGCCAGCAGTACTCGGACAGGGTCCTACGAGCAGTACTTC
medium-sized	TRBD1	TRBV19	TRBJ2-1	CASTHRTLGTGATGEQFF	TGTGCCAGTACCCATCGGACCCTTGGGACAGGGGCAACTGGCGAGCAGTTCTTC
many	NA	TRBV28	TRBJ1-5	CATLPGQITLFNQPQHF	TGTGCCACCCTTCCGGGCCAGATAACCTTATTCAATCAGCCCCAGCATTTT
hyperexpanded	NA	TRBV19	TRBJ1-2	CASSPVTVYGYTF	TGTGCCAGTAGTCCCGTGACGGTCTATGGCTACACCTTC
large	TRBD1	TRBV10-3	TRBJ1-1	CASSPIRGQVDSPEAFF	TGTGCCAGCAGTCCAATCAGAGGACAGGTTGATTCGCCTGAAGCTTTCTTT
NA	TRBD2	TRBV19	TRBJ2-1	CASSIEASGSYNEQFF	TGTGCCAGTAGTATAGAGGCTAGCGGGAGTTACAATGAGCAGTTCTTC